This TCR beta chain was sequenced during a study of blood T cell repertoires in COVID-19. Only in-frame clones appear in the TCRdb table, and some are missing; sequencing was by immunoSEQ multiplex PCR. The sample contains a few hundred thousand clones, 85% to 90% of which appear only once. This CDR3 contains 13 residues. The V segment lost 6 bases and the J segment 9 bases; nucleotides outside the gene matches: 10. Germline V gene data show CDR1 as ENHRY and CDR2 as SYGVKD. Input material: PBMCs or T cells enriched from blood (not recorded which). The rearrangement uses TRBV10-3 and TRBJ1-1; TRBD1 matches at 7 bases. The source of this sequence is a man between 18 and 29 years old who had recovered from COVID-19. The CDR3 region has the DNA TGTGCCATCAGCAAAACAGGGGATGGGCAAGCTTTCTTT. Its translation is CAISKTGDGQAFF.